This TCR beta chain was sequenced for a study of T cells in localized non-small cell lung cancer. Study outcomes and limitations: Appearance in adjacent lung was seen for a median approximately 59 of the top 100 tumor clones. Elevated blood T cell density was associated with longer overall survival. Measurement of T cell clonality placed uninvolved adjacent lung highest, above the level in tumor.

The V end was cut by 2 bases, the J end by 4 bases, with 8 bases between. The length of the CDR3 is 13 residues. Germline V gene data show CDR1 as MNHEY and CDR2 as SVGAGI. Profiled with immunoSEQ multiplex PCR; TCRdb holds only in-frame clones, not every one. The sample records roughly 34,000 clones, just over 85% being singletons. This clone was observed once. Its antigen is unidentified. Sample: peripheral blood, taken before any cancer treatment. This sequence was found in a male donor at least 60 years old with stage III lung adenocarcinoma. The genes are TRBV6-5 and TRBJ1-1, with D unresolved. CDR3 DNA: TGTGCCAGCAGTTACCCTGGCGGCACTGAAGCTTTCTTT. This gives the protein CASSYPGGTEAFF.